This TCR beta chain was obtained from a study of blood T cell repertoires in COVID-19. Study-level information: Samples came from the United States, Italy and Spain, spanning acute and convalescent COVID-19.

A Seattle source enrolled patients during active infection and followed them longitudinally. Looked up from germline, CDR1 is SGHTS and CDR2 is YDEGEE. The CDR3 spans 16 residues. Deletions cut 0 bases from V and 1 base from J, with 12 bases between. As originally analysed: Scientists estimated how many nucleated cells there were by amplifying reference gene primers. Assay: immunoSEQ multiplex PCR; the TCRdb copy retains only in-frame clones and omits some. V, J and clone size were drawn from that table, and D and trimming were deduced from the DNA. The sample lists roughly 440,000 clones; 88% were seen once.

The TCR comes from a woman aged 45-65 years with COVID-19, enrolled during active disease. Sequenced: peripheral blood. This chain connects TRBV5-8 to TRBJ2-3; TRBD1 might be the D (5 bases). CDR3 sequence: CASSLAAGSGTDTQYF. DNA for the CDR3: TGTGCCAGCAGCTTGGCCGCAGGGTCTGGCACAGATACGCAGTATTTT.